Each of the 19 T cell receptor beta chains below was sequenced from the same sample in a study of early T cells in non-severe SARS-CoV-2 infection. TCRdb reprocessed the 5' RACE reads via MiXCR and lists one record per CDR3 protein. The sample has more than 35,000 distinct CDR3 sequences; roughly 6.3% are singletons. Sequencing was carried out using whole blood. The receptors derive from an adult who was a healthcare worker with PCR-confirmed SARS-CoV-2 infection or an uninfected control (not recorded which).

The table lists this clonotype with many counts. The chain recombines TRBV29-1 with TRBJ2-2; TRBD2 might be the D (5 bases). The V gene lost 4 bases and the J gene lost 4 bases, with 13 bases spanning the gap. This CDR3 region has 14 residues. The germline V gene has CDR1 SQVTM and CDR2 ANQGSEA. Here the CDR3 DNA reads TGCAGCGTTGGGGCTAGCCCCGGCACCGGGGAGCTGTTTTTT. Its translation: CSVGASPGTGELFF.

This clonotype was observed many times. The chain uses TRBV5-1 and TRBJ2-1; D might be TRBD1 (5 bases). Trimming left V 3 bases short and J 0 bases short, with 7 bases between. The CDR3 runs to 14 residues. In germline, CDR1 is SGHRS, CDR2 YFSETQ. The chain's CDR3 is CASSSDSSYNEQFF. Here the CDR3 DNA reads TGCGCCAGCAGCTCCGACAGCTCCTACAATGAGCAGTTCTTC.

This clonotype was observed at least ten times. V is TRBV7-9 and J is TRBJ2-7; D unresolved. Looked up from germline, CDR1 is SEHNR and CDR2 is FQNEAQ (reference sequence). V shed 5 bases and J shed 7 bases, with 12 bases lying between them. The CDR3 has 12 residues. The CDR3 reads CASSVLTGEQYF. In DNA form, the CDR3 reads TGTGCCAGCAGCGTTTTAACCGGGGAGCAGTACTTC.

The chain joins TRBV2 to TRBJ1-1, with D unresolved. V lost 6 bases, J lost 0 bases, and 11 bases lay in between. The length of the CDR3 is 14 residues. CDR1 is SNHLY, CDR2 FYNNEI, per germline. This chain's CDR3 is CASSLGRMNTEAFF. CDR3 DNA sequence: TGTGCCAGCAGCCTCGGACGGATGAACACTGAAGCTTTCTTT.

This clonotype was seen ten or more times. The chain carries TRBV7-2 and TRBJ2-5, with 7 bases identical to TRBD2. This CDR3 comprises 14 residues. The V and J ends lost 6 bases and 1 base, in that order; junction bases with no gene match: 5. Per germline, CDR1 SGHTA and CDR2 FQGNSA. This chain's CDR3 is CASRPGGSQETQYF. CDR3 bases: TGTGCCAGCAGGCCGGGCGGGAGCCAAGAGACCCAGTACTTC.

This clonotype occurred many times. The V gene is TRBV20-1, the J gene TRBJ2-7; no clear D gene. Germline loops: CDR1 DFQATT, CDR2 SNEGSKA (reference sequence). The CDR3 has 13 residues. Trimming took off 4 bases at V and 6 bases at J, with 16 bases between the two ends. CDR3 in amino acids: CSATGYRVSEQYF. The DNA for the CDR3 is TGCAGTGCTACCGGCTATAGGGTCTCCGAGCAGTACTTC.

The chain has TRBV4-1 and TRBJ2-2; 8 positions agree with TRBD2. V trimming: 1 base; J trimming: 4 bases; junction bases outside the gene matches: 8. The CDR3 covers 17 residues. Germline V CDR1 and CDR2: MGHRA, YSYEKL. The CDR3 nucleotides are TGCGCCAGCAGCCAAGGGCCCCTAGCGGGCGGCACCGGGGAGCTGTTTTTT. This translates into CASSQGPLAGGTGELFF.

This clonotype appeared many times. The chain carries TRBV27 and TRBJ2-7, with 7 bases aligning to TRBD1. After removal of 7 bases from V and 5 bases from J, the junction contained 11 bases not matched to a gene. The CDR3 is 14 residues long. Germline V gene lookup returns CDR1 MNHEY and CDR2 SMNVEV (reference sequence). The chain's CDR3 is CASISLKGQNEQYF. Here the CDR3 DNA reads TGTGCCAGCATAAGCCTCAAGGGACAGAACGAGCAGTACTTC.

This clonotype was detected many times. The chain joins TRBV5-1 to TRBJ2-2, with TRBD1 matching over 9 bases. V lost 3 bases, J lost 3 bases, and 9 bases stayed unmatched. The CDR3 is made up of 17 amino acids. Germline CDR1 reads SGHRS; CDR2 reads YFSETQ. The CDR3 loop is CASSSGPGQGDTGELFF. The CDR3 nucleotides read TGCGCCAGCAGCTCGGGACCGGGACAGGGCGACACCGGGGAGCTGTTTTTT.

This clonotype appeared a few times. The chain links TRBV5-6 to TRBJ2-3, with a tentative D call TRBD2 (6 bases). Trimming shortened V by 4 bases and J by 2 bases, and 14 bases separated the two germline ends. The CDR3 is 15 amino acids. The germline V gene has CDR1 SGHDT and CDR2 YYEEEE. CDR3 sequence reads: CASSRGLGTTDTQYF. CDR3 coding DNA: TGTGCCAGCAGCAGGGGACTGGGGACCACAGATACGCAGTATTTT.

This clonotype was seen at least ten times. CDR3 protein: CASSSIRLGTNQPQHF. CDR3 DNA sequence: TGTGCCAGCAGCTCCATCCGCCTAGGGACAAATCAGCCCCAGCATTTT. The V call is TRBV5-6, the J call TRBJ1-5; a weak D match, TRBD1 (6 bases). Germline loops: CDR1 SGHDT, CDR2 YYEEEE. Trimming cost V 3 bases and J 4 bases, with 17 bases left between them. This CDR3 region has 16 residues. Full variable domain (outside the CDR3, taken from reference TRBV5-6 and TRBJ1-5): DAGVTQSPTHLIKTRGQQVTLRCSPKSGHDTVSWYQQALGQGPQFIFQYYEEEERQRGNFPDRFSGHQFPNYSSELNVNALLLGDSALYLCASSSIRLGTNQPQHFGDGTRLSIL.

The J gene is TRBJ2-5, the V gene TRBV20-1; the D gene is possibly TRBD2 (6 bases). V lost 3 bases and J 4 bases, leaving 12 bases between the germline ends. Germline V gene data show CDR1 as DFQATT and CDR2 as SNEGSKA (reference sequence). The CDR3 has 13 amino acids. CDR3 region: CSARTSFLETQYF. CDR3 sequence (DNA): TGCAGTGCTAGGACTAGTTTTTTAGAGACCCAGTACTTC.

This clonotype was recorded a few times. The CDR3 here is CSVERGGETQYF. For the CDR3, the DNA is TGCAGCGTTGAAAGAGGGGGAGAGACCCAGTACTTC. V gene TRBV29-1 combines with J gene TRBJ2-5, with D perhaps TRBD1 (6 bases). The germline V gene has CDR1 SQVTM and CDR2 ANQGSEA. Trimming removed 2 bases at V and 4 bases at J, with 8 bases between. The CDR3 has 12 residues.

Many counts were recorded for this clonotype. This sequence joins TRBV5-1 and TRBJ2-2; tentative D call: TRBD2 (5 bases). V was pared by 2 bases and J by 1 base, with 9 bases between. The V gene's germline CDR1 is SGHRS and CDR2 YFSETQ. This CDR3 is built from 15 residues. CDR3 DNA sequence: TGCGCCAGCAGCTTCTCCAGCGGGAACACCGGGGAGCTGTTTTTT. This codes for CASSFSSGNTGELFF. Filled out from reference TRBV5-1 and TRBJ2-2, the complete variable domain reads KAGVTQTPRYLIKTRGQQVTLSCSPISGHRSVSWYQQTPGQGLQFLFEYFSETQRNKGNFPGRFSGRQFSNSRSEMNVSTLELGDSALYLCASSFSSGNTGELFFGEGSRLTVL.

This clonotype came up many times. The chain uses TRBV5-4 and TRBJ2-3; 8 bases match TRBD2. The CDR3 extends over 14 amino acids. Trimming removed 4 bases from V and 5 bases from J; junction bases left unmatched: 6. The germline V gene encodes CDR1 SGHNT and CDR2 YYREEE (reference sequence). CDR3 loop: CASSPTSDIDTQYF. The CDR3 region has the DNA TGTGCCAGCAGCCCGACTAGCGATATAGATACGCAGTATTTT.

J is TRBJ1-6 and V is TRBV6-1; a possible D gene is TRBD1 (5 bases). The CDR3 spans 14 residues. Trimming pared 1 base from V and 7 bases from J, leaving 8 bases between. Germline CDR1 MNHNS, CDR2 SASEGT. The CDR3 sequence: CASSEVGPNSPLHF. As DNA, the CDR3 is TGTGCCAGCAGTGAAGTGGGGCCGAATTCACCCCTCCACTTT.

This clonotype was counted at least ten times. The V gene is TRBV20-1, the J gene TRBJ1-1; tentative D call: TRBD1 (6 bases). V was pared by 4 bases and J by 5 bases, with 14 bases between. This CDR3 comprises 13 residues. Germline V gene sequence: CDR1 DFQATT, CDR2 SNEGSKA (reference sequence). The CDR3 DNA sequence: TGCAGTGCTAATGGGGGCGCATTAACTGAAGCTTTCTTT. Encoded protein: CSANGGALTEAFF.

Ten or more counts support this clonotype. This chain joins TRBV4-1 and TRBJ2-1; TRBD2 agrees at 8 bases. This CDR3 contains 12 residues. Per germline, CDR1 MGHRA and CDR2 YSYEKL. J gave up 15 bases and V 1 base, and 5 bases lay outside the gene matches. The CDR3 here is CASSQVREGLFF. The CDR3 nucleotides are TGCGCCAGCAGCCAAGTACGGGAGGGCCTGTTCTTC.

The chain recombines TRBV14 with TRBJ2-1; 9 bases line up with TRBD2. The CDR3 is 15 residues long. Trimming cost V 8 bases and J 9 bases; bases outside gene matches: 14. Germline V lookup: CDR1 SGHDN, CDR2 FVKESK. The CDR3 region is CASAGRPSGISEQFF. CDR3 DNA sequence: TGTGCCAGCGCCGGCAGACCTAGCGGGATAAGTGAGCAGTTCTTC.